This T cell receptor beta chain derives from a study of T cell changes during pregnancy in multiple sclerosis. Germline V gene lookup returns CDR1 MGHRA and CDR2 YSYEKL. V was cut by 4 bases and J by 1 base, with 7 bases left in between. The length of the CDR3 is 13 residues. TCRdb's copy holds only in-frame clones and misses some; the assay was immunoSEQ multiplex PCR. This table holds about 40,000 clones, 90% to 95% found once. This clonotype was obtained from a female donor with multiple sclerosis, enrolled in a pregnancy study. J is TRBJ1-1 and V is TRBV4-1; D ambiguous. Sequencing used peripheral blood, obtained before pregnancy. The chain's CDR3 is CASSLKQNTEAFF. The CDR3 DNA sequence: TGCGCCAGCAGCCTGAAACAGAACACTGAAGCTTTCTTT.